A single T cell receptor (beta chain) is shown here with its context. Methods used by the authors: Scientists estimated how many nucleated cells there were by amplifying reference gene primers. Sequencing was performed with immunoSEQ multiplex PCR; in TCRdb, only in-frame clones are kept and a portion is missing. V, J and clone size reflect that table, while D and trimming were determined from the DNA. The sample consists of fewer than 200,000 clones, 70% to 90% of them appearing once. The germline V gene encodes CDR1 MGHRA and CDR2 YSYEKL. V shed 2 bases and J shed 0 bases, with 8 bases lying between them. The CDR3 is made up of 15 amino acids. The data derive from a study of blood T cell repertoires in COVID-19. Study as a whole: The origin of the acute and convalescent COVID-19 samples was the United States, Italy and Spain. PBMCs, B-cell-depleted T cells, or T cells provided the cDNA or gDNA that made up the material.

Sequenced material: peripheral blood. This sequence was found in a man aged 55 to 69 who had recovered from COVID-19. The chain couples TRBV4-1 to TRBJ1-5, with D maybe TRBD1 (5 bases). The CDR3 sequence: CASSQRGHSNQPQHF. The CDR3 DNA is TGCGCCAGCAGCCAAAGGGGTCATAGCAATCAGCCCCAGCATTTT.